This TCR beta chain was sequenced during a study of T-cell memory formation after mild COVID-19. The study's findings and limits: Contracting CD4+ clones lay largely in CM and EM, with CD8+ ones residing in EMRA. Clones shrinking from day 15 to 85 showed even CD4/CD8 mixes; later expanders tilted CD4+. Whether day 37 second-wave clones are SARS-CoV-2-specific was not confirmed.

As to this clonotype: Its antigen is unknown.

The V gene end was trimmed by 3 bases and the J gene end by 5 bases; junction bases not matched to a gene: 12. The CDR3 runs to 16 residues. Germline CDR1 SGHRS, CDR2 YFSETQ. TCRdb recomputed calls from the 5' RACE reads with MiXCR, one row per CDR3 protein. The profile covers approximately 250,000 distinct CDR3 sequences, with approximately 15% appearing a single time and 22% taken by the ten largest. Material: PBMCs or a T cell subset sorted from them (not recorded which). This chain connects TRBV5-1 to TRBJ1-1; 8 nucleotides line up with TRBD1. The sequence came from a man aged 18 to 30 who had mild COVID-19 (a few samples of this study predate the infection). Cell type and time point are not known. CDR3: CASSWGPSGGLTEAFF. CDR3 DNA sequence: TGCGCCAGCAGCTGGGGGCCCTCAGGGGGCTTGACTGAAGCTTTCTTT.